The 20 T cell receptor beta chains below come from one sample, sequenced in a study of breast tumors, draining lymph nodes, adjacent tissues (dated by TCRdb to 2015 to 2016). Lymph node samples were obtained from the axillary draining lymph nodes of breast cancer patients. Preparation of the library involved multiplex PCR. TCRdb records Illumina HiSeq 2000 as the sequencer. Through fastp at Q25 and MiXCR, TCRdb rebuilt clones from the public reads, retaining in-frame beta chains. When rows share a CDR3 protein, they turn into one entry using the most common DNA and genes. The sample profile shows some 97,000 distinct CDR3 sequences; over 20% of them were found once. Less than 1.5% of the sample rests with the top ten. The sequencing input was axillary lymph node tissue. These receptors came from a female donor with breast cancer. Some clones in this sample may be carry-over from other donors' samples.

This clonotype has at least ten counts. This rearrangement joins TRBV20-1 to TRBJ2-3; D ambiguous. Germline CDR1 and CDR2: DFQATT and SNEGSKA (reference sequence). This CDR3 region has 15 residues. Deletions cut 1 base from V and 0 bases from J, with 11 bases between. The DNA for the CDR3 is TGCAGTGCTAGAGTGGATTGGCAGAGCACAGATACGCAGTATTTT. Amino acids: CSARVDWQSTDTQYF.

This clonotype was found many times. The V and J genes are TRBV20-1 and TRBJ2-3, with D unresolved. Trimming removed 1 base from V and 5 bases from J, with 13 bases in between. The germline gives CDR1 DFQATT, CDR2 SNEGSKA (reference sequence). CDR3 size: 14 residues. The CDR3 nucleotides are TGCAGTGCTAGAGCTCGAGTTGTGGTAGATACGCAGTATTTT. Translated: CSARARVVVDTQYF.

Ten or more counts support this clonotype. The genes are TRBV7-8 and TRBJ2-7; 11 bases line up with TRBD1. Trimming removed 5 bases from V and 3 bases from J; junction bases left unmatched: 6. The CDR3 has 15 residues. Germline V gene lookup returns CDR1 SGHVS and CDR2 FQNEAQ. The CDR3 bases are TGTGCCAGCAGCCCCCGGGGGACAGGGGGCTACGAGCAGTACTTC. Amino acid sequence: CASSPRGTGGYEQYF. The entire variable domain, with the rest obtained from reference TRBV7-8 and TRBJ2-7, is as follows: GAGVSQSPRYKVAKRGQDVALRCDPISGHVSLFWYQQALGQGPEFLTYFQNEAQLDKSGLPSDRFFAERPEGSVSTLKIQRTQQEDSAVYLCASSPRGTGGYEQYFGPGTRLTVT.

In this sample, this clonotype turned up many times. The chain uses TRBV12-3 or TRBV12-4 and TRBJ1-5; tentative D call: TRBD1 (5 bases). The V end was cut by 5 bases, the J end by 0 bases, with 20 bases between. The CDR3 loop spans 18 amino acids. CDR3 bases: TGTGCCAGCAGTCCAGGGTATGGCGAGCTAGTTAGCAATCAGCCCCAGCATTTT. Protein sequence: CASSPGYGELVSNQPQHF.

This clonotype has only a few counts. V is TRBV18 and J is TRBJ2-7; TRBD1 matches 9 bases. The CDR3 loop spans 14 amino acids. The V and J ends lost 5 bases and 6 bases, in that order; junction bases with no gene match: 8. Germline V gene lookup returns CDR1 KGHSH and CDR2 LQKENI. This CDR3 reads CASSKRTGVLEQYF. CDR3 DNA: TGTGCCAGCTCAAAACGGACAGGGGTCCTCGAGCAGTACTTC.

In its sample, this clonotype was seen a few times. The chain recombines TRBV12-3 or TRBV12-4 with TRBJ2-4; no clear D. CDR3 length: 13 amino acids. Trimming took 2 bases from V and 9 from J, leaving 11 bases between them. The CDR3 spells CASSLIPEGIQYF. The CDR3 bases are TGTGCCAGCAGTTTAATCCCGGAAGGCATTCAGTACTTC.

This clonotype has only one observation. The chain recombines TRBV28 with TRBJ2-7; D is perhaps TRBD2 (5 bases). The germline CDR1 and CDR2 sequences are MDHEN and SYDVKM. With 3 bases removed from V and 6 bases from J, the gap between germline ends came to 12 bases. The CDR3 is 13 amino acids. CDR3 amino acids: CASSFMGDCEQYF. CDR3 nucleotide sequence: TGTGCCAGCAGTTTTATGGGAGACTGCGAGCAGTACTTC. Combining the CDR3 with reference TRBV28 and TRBJ2-7 gives the whole variable domain DVKVTQSSRYLVKRTGEKVFLECVQDMDHENMFWYRQDPGLGLRLIYFSYDVKMKEKGDIPEGYSVSREKKERFSLILESASTNQTSMYLCASSFMGDCEQYFGPGTRLTVT.

This clonotype was seen ten or more times. The genes are TRBV6-1 and TRBJ2-7, with D uncertain. Germline CDR1 and CDR2: MNHNS and SASEGT. V lost 4 bases and J lost 2, with 9 bases in between. This CDR3 is 13 amino acids long. The CDR3 is CASSGSAPYEQYF. CDR3 nucleotides: TGTGCCAGCAGTGGGTCGGCGCCCTACGAGCAGTACTTC.

This clonotype was counted many times. V and J are TRBV20-1 and TRBJ2-5; D may be TRBD1 or TRBD2 (6 bases each). CDR1 is DFQATT, CDR2 SNEGSKA, per germline (reference sequence). This CDR3 is 14 amino acids long. V was clipped by 4 bases and J by 5 bases, with 17 bases between them. The DNA for the CDR3 is TGCAGTGCTATTGGAGAGGGGGGAGAGGAGACCCAGTACTTC. This codes for CSAIGEGGEETQYF.

This clonotype came up many times. CDR3 region: CASSSGRSGDEQFF. The CDR3 DNA reads TGCGCCAGCAGCTCGGGACGCTCAGGGGATGAGCAGTTCTTC. The chain has TRBV5-1 and TRBJ2-1, with D perhaps TRBD1 (6 bases). This CDR3 is 14 amino acids long. With 3 bases removed from V and 8 bases from J, the gap between germline ends came to 15 bases. Germline-derived CDR1 and CDR2 are SGHRS and YFSETQ. The variable domain in full, completed from reference TRBV5-1 and TRBJ2-1, reads KAGVTQTPRYLIKTRGQQVTLSCSPISGHRSVSWYQQTPGQGLQFLFEYFSETQRNKGNFPGRFSGRQFSNSRSEMNVSTLELGDSALYLCASSSGRSGDEQFFGPGTRLTVL.

This clonotype was recorded a few times. This sequence joins TRBV10-3 and TRBJ1-5, with a tentative D call TRBD1 (6 bases). The CDR3 totals 14 residues. CDR1 ENHRY and CDR2 SYGVKD come from the germline V gene. The V and J ends lost 0 bases and 4 bases respectively, with 7 bases between them. This CDR3 reads CAISESGGNQPQHF. DNA for the CDR3: TGTGCCATCAGTGAGTCAGGGGGAAATCAGCCCCAGCATTTT.

The V gene is TRBV28, the J gene TRBJ2-1; D unclear. The CDR3 loop spans 15 amino acids. Germline V gives CDR1 MDHEN, CDR2 SYDVKM. V was shortened by 1 base and J by 7 bases, with 14 bases between the two germline ends. The CDR3 DNA follows: TGTGCCAGCAGTTTATTAAGGGTCCGGGCGAATGAGCAGTTCTTC. It codes for CASSLLRVRANEQFF.

This clonotype was seen repeatedly, ten times or more. The chain carries TRBV3-1 and TRBJ2-7, with D possibly TRBD2 on 5 matching bases. Trimming took off 5 bases at V and 13 bases at J, with 18 bases between the two ends. This CDR3 is 12 amino acids long. Germline V gives CDR1 LGHDT, CDR2 YNNKEL (reference sequence). CDR3 protein: CASSSEGAATYF. The CDR3 DNA reads TGTGCCAGCAGCTCAGAGGGTGCAGCAACCTACTTC.

This clonotype was detected many times. V is TRBV7-3 and J is TRBJ2-5; D gene uncertain. The germline gives CDR1 SGHTA, CDR2 FQGTGA. Trimming pared 4 bases from V and 0 bases from J, leaving 12 bases between. The CDR3 has 15 amino acids. The CDR3 DNA reads as TGTGCCAGCAGCTCCTTTGGACGGGACCAAGAGACCCAGTACTTC. This translates into CASSSFGRDQETQYF.

Comments on this clonotype: This may arise from a read error, as a much more abundant clone is one base away. The rearrangement joins TRBV10-3 to TRBJ1-5; 8 bases map to TRBD1. Germline V gives CDR1 ENHRY, CDR2 SYGVKD. This CDR3 region has 15 residues. The CDR3 loop reads CSISKQGDSNQPQHF. The DNA for the CDR3 is TGTTCCATCAGTAAACAGGGGGATAGCAATCAGCCCCAGCATTTT.

This clonotype was recorded many times. J is TRBJ1-6 and V is TRBV2; D unresolved. Trimming pared 8 bases from V and 4 bases from J, leaving 9 bases between. The length of the CDR3 is 13 residues. CDR1 is SNHLY, CDR2 FYNNEI, per germline. The CDR3 DNA is TGTGCCAGCGCTGATTCATATAATTCACCCCTCCACTTT. Amino acids: CASADSYNSPLHF.

CDR3 loop: CSARVTGDRTIYF. The CDR3 bases are TGCAGTGCTAGAGTTACAGGGGACCGCACCATATATTTT. The chain carries TRBV20-1 and TRBJ1-3; TRBD1 aligns across 7 bases. Germline CDR1 DFQATT, CDR2 SNEGSKA (reference sequence). Losses at the gene ends were 1 base for V and 9 bases for J; bases not matched to a gene: 6. This CDR3 region has 13 residues.

Many counts were recorded for this clonotype. The chain employs TRBV12-3 or TRBV12-4 and TRBJ2-5, with 10 bases that match TRBD2. Trimming cost V 5 bases and J 4 bases; bases outside gene matches: 7. The CDR3 covers 15 residues. In DNA form, the CDR3 reads TGTGCCAGCAGTCCGACTCTAGCGGGAGCAGAGACCCAGTACTTC. Its translation: CASSPTLAGAETQYF.

This clonotype has only a few counts. V and J are TRBV6-1 and TRBJ1-4; D is ambiguous. Germline V gives CDR1 MNHNS, CDR2 SASEGT. Trimming pared 2 bases from V and 4 bases from J, leaving 14 bases between. The CDR3 has 16 residues. The CDR3 spells CASSESNRALNEKLFF. The CDR3 coding sequence is TGTGCCAGCAGTGAAAGCAACCGGGCTCTTAATGAAAAACTGTTTTTT.

As to this clonotype: A read error may explain this, as a much larger clone is one base away. Without the conserved terminal phenylalanine or tryptophan, this CDR3 likely stems from a read error. This sequence joins TRBV11-2 and TRBJ2-5; D unresolved. CDR1 and CDR2 (germline): SGHAT, FQNNGV. V was pared by 5 bases and J by 0 bases, with 13 bases between. The CDR3 length is 15 residues. The CDR3 sequence is CASSPPPVYQETQYL. For the CDR3, the DNA is TGTGCCAGCAGCCCACCTCCGGTGTACCAAGAGACCCAGTACCTC.